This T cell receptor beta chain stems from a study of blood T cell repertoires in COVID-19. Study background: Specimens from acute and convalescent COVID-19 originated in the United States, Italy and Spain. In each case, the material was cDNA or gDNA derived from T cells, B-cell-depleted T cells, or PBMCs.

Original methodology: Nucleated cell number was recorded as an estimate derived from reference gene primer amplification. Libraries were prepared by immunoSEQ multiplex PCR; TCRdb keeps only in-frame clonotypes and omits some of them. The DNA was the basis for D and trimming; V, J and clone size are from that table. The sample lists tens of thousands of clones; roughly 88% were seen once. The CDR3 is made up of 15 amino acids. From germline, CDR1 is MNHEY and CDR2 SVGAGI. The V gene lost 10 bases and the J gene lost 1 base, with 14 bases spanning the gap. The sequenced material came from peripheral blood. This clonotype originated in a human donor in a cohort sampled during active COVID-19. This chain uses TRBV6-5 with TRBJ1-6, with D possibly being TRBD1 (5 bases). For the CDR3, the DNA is TGTGCCACCAGGCGGGGGACGTCCTATAATTCACCCCTCCACTTT. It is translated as CATRRGTSYNSPLHF.